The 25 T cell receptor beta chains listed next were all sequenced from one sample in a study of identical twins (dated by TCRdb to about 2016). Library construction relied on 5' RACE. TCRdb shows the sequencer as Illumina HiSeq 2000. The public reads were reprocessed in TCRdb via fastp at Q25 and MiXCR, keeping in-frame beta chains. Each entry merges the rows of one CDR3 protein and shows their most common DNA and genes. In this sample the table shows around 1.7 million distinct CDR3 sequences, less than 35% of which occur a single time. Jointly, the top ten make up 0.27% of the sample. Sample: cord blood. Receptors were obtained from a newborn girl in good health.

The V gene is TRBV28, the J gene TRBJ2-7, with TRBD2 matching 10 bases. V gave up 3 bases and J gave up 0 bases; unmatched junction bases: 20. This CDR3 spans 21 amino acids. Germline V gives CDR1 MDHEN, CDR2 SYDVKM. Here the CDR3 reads CASSFSPSVPTSGTGSYEQYF. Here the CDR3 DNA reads TGTGCCAGCAGTTTTTCCCCGTCCGTGCCAACTAGCGGGACCGGCTCCTACGAGCAGTACTTC.

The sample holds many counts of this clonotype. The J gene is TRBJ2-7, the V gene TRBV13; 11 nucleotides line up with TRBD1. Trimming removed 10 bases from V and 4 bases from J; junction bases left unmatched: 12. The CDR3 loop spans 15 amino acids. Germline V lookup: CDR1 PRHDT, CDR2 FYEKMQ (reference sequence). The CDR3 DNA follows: TGTGCCATTACCATAGGGACAGGGGGTAAATACGAGCAGTACTTC. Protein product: CAITIGTGGKYEQYF.

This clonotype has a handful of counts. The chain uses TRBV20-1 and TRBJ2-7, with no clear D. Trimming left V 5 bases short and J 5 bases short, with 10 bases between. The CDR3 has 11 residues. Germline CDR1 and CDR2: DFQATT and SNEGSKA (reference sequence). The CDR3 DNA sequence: TGCAGTGCTTTCCTAGTCCACGAGCAGTACTTC. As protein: CSAFLVHEQYF.

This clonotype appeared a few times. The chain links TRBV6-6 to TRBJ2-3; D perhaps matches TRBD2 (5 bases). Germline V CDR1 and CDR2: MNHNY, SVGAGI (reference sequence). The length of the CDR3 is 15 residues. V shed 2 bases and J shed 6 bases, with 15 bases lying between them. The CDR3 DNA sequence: TGTGCCAGCAGTTACCTATTGGACTCCGAGGATACGCAGTATTTT. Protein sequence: CASSYLLDSEDTQYF.

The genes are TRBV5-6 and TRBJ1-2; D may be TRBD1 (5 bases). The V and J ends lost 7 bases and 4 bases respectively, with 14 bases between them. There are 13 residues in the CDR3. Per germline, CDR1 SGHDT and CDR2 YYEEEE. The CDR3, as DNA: TGTGCCAGCGAAATGTTGGGGCTCTATGGCTACACCTTC. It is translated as CASEMLGLYGYTF.

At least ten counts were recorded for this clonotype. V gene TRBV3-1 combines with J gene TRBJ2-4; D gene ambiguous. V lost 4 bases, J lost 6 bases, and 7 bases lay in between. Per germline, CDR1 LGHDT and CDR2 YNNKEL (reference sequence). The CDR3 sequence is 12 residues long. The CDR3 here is CASSPDGNIQYF. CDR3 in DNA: TGTGCCAGCAGCCCGGACGGAAACATTCAGTACTTC.

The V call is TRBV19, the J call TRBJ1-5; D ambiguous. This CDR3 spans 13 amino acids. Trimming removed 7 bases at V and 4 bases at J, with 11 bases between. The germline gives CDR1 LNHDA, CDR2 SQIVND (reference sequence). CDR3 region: CASNREGNQPQHF. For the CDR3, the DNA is TGTGCCAGTAACCGGGAAGGGAATCAGCCCCAGCATTTT.

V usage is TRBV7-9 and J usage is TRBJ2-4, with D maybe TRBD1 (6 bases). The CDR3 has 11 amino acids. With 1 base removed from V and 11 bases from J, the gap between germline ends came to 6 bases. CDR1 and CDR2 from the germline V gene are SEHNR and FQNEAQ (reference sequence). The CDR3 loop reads CASSLDRVQYF. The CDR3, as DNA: TGTGCCAGCAGCTTAGACAGGGTTCAGTACTTC.

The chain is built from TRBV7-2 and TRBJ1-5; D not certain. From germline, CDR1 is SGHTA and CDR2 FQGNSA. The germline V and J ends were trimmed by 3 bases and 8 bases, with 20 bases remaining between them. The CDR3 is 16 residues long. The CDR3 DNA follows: TGTGCCAGCAGCTTTTCGGAGGAGGATATTCTGGAGCCCCAGCATTTT. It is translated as CASSFSEEDILEPQHF.

Written as DNA, the CDR3 is TGTGCCAGCAGCTTAGCGGTCGACGTTGAAGCTTTCTTT. It yields the protein CASSLAVDVEAFF. This rearrangement joins TRBV7-9 to TRBJ1-1; D is undetermined. Germline V lookup: CDR1 SEHNR, CDR2 FQNEAQ (reference sequence). V lost 0 bases, J lost 7 bases, and 9 bases lay in between. This CDR3 spans 13 amino acids. Full variable domain (rest looked up from reference TRBV7-9 and TRBJ1-1): DTGVSQNPRHKITKRGQNVTFRCDPISEHNRLYWYRQTLGQGPEFLTYFQNEAQLEKSRLLSDRFSAERPKGSFSTLEIQRTEQGDSAMYLCASSLAVDVEAFFGQGTRLTVV.

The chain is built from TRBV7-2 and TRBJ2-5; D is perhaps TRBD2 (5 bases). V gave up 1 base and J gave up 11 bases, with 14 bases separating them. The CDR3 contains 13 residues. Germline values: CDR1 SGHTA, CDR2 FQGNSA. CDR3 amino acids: CASSLEQRSEQYF. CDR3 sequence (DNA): TGTGCCAGCAGCTTAGAGCAGCGGAGTGAGCAGTACTTC.

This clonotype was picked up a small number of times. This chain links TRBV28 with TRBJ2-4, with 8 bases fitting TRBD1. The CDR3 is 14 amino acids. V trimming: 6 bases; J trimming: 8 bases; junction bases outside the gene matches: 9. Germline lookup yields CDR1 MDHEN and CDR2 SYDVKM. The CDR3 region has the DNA TGTGCCAGCAGAATGGACAGGGTCGGAGACATTCAGTACTTC. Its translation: CASRMDRVGDIQYF.

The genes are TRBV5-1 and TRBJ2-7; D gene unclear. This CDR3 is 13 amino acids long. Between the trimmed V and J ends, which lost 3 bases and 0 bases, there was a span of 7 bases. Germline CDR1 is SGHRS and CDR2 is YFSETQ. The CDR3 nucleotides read TGCGCCAGCAGCTCGATGAGCTCCTACGAGCAGTACTTC. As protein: CASSSMSSYEQYF.

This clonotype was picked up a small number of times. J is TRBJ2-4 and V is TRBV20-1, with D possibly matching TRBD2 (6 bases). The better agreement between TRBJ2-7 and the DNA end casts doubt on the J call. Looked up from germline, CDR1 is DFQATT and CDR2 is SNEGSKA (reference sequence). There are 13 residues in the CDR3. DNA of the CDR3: TGCAGTGCTAGGCGGGACCCATCCTACGAGCAGTACTTC. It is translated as CSARRDPSYEQYF.

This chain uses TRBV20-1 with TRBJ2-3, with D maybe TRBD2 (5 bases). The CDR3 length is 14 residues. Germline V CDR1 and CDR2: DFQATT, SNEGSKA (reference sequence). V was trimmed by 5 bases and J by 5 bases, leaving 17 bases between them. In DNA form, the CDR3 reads TGCAGTGCTCCTCAACCCGGAGGCGGAGATACGCAGTATTTT. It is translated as CSAPQPGGGDTQYF.

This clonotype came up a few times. CDR3: CASSQGLDSSYEQYF. The CDR3 DNA sequence: TGTGCCAGCAGCCAAGGTTTAGACAGCTCCTACGAGCAGTACTTC. The chain employs TRBV4-2 and TRBJ2-7, with D perhaps TRBD1 (5 bases). The germline gives CDR1 LGHNA, CDR2 YNFKEQ. The V gene lost 1 base and the J gene lost 0 bases, with 10 bases spanning the gap. The CDR3 is made up of 15 amino acids.

The CDR3, as DNA: TGTGCCAGCAGTTTAACCAGCCCAACCTCCTACGAGCAGTACTTC. This encodes CASSLTSPTSYEQYF. This chain joins TRBV28 and TRBJ2-7; D is ambiguous. Germline values: CDR1 MDHEN, CDR2 SYDVKM. V was shortened by 2 bases and J by 0 bases, with 11 bases between the two germline ends. This CDR3 spans 15 amino acids.

The CDR3 loop is CASSYSGHSYNEQYF. The CDR3 region has the DNA TGTGCCAGCAGTTACTCGGGACACTCCTACAATGAGCAGTACTTC. The chain combines TRBV6-5 with TRBJ2-7, with D tentatively TRBD1 (6 bases). The V end lost 0 bases, the J end lost 7 bases, and 16 bases lay between the germline ends. Germline lookup yields CDR1 MNHEY and CDR2 SVGAGI. This CDR3 region has 15 residues.

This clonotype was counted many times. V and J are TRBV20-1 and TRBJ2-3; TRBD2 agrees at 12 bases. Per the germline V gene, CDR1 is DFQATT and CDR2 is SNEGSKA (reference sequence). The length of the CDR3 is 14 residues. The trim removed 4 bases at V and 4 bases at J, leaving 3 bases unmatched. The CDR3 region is CSAKGLAGPDTQYF. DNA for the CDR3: TGCAGTGCTAAAGGACTAGCGGGGCCAGATACGCAGTATTTT.

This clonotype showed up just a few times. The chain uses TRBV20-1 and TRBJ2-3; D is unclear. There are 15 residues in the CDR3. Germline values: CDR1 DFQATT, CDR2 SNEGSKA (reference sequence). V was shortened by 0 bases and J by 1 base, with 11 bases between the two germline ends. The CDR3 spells CSARDWQKGTDTQYF. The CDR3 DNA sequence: TGCAGTGCTAGAGATTGGCAGAAAGGCACAGATACGCAGTATTTT.

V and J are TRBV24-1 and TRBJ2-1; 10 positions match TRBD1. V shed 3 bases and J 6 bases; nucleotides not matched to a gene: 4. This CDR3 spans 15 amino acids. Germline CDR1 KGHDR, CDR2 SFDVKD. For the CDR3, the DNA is TGTGCCACCAGTGATGGCGGGACAGGGGCCAATGAGCAGTTCTTC. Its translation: CATSDGGTGANEQFF.

The CDR3 region is CASMKSPSYNEQYF. Written as DNA, the CDR3 is TGTGCCAGCATGAAGAGTCCTTCCTACAATGAGCAGTACTTC. This chain connects TRBV7-2 to TRBJ2-1, with D uncertain. The J call may be in error: the DNA end matches TRBJ2-7 better. There are 14 residues in the CDR3. CDR1 SGHTA and CDR2 FQGNSA come from the germline V gene.

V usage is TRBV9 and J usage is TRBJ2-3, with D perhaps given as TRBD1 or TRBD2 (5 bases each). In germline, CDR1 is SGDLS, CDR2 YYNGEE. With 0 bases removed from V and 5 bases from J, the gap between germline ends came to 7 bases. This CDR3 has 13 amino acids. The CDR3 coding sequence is TGTGCCAGCAGCGTAGGGGACGGAGATACGCAGTATTTT. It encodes CASSVGDGDTQYF.

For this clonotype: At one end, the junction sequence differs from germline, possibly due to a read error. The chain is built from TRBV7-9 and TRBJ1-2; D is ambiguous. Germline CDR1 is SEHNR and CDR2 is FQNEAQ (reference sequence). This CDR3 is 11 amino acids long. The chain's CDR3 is CACSLRGGYTF. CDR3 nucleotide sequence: TGTGCCTGCAGCTTAAGAGGAGGCTACACCTTC. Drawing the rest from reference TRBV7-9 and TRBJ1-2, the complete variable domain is DTGVSQNPRHKITKRGQNVTFRCDPISEHNRLYWYRQTLGQGPEFLTYFQNEAQLEKSRLLSDRFSAERPKGSFSTLEIQRTEQGDSAMYLCACSLRGGYTFGSGTRLTVV.

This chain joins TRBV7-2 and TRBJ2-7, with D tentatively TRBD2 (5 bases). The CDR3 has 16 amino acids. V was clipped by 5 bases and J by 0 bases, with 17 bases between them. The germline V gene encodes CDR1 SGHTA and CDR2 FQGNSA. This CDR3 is CASSPWAAVSSYEQYF. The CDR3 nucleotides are TGTGCCAGCAGCCCCTGGGCAGCGGTGAGCTCCTACGAGCAGTACTTC.